These 2 T cell receptor beta chains share one sample of origin, sequenced in a study of T cell repertoires in cytomegalovirus infection. TCRdb processed the reads anew with MiXCR; each CDR3 protein has one entry. The sample has 350,000 to 550,000 distinct CDR3 sequences, approximately 32% seen once. Sequencing was performed on PBMCs. The receptors shown here come from a human donor in good health (CMV status not recorded). Some clones in this sample may be carry-over from other donors' samples.

The genes are TRBV4-1 and TRBJ2-4, with TRBD1 matching over 10 bases. The germline CDR1 and CDR2 sequences are MGHRA and YSYEKL. The CDR3 length is 17 residues. The V and J ends lost 3 bases and 2 bases, in that order; junction bases with no gene match: 7. The CDR3: CASSQLEGQGPKNIQYF. The CDR3 region has the DNA TGCGCCAGCAGCCAGCTAGAGGGACAGGGGCCCAAAAACATTCAGTACTTC.

This clonotype was observed many times. The V gene is TRBV7-6, the J gene TRBJ2-1; D might be TRBD2 (5 bases). The CDR3 loop spans 19 amino acids. The V and J ends lost 0 bases and 1 base respectively, with 19 bases between them. Germline CDR1 SGHVS, CDR2 FNYEAQ. The chain's CDR3 is CASSLAVLGRRGSYNEQFF. For the CDR3, the DNA is TGTGCCAGCAGCTTAGCGGTTTTGGGGAGAAGAGGTTCCTACAATGAGCAGTTCTTC.